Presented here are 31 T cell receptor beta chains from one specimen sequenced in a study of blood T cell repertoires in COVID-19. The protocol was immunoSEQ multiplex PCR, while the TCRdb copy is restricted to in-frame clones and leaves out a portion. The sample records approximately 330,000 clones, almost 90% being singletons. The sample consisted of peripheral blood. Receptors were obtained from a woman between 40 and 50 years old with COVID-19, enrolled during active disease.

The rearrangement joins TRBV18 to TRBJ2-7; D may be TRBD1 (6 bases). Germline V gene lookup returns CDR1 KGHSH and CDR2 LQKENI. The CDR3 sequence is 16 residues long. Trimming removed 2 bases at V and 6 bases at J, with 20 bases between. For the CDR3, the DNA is TGTGCCAGCTCACCAAAACAGGGTCTCGGTGGTTCCGAGCAGTACTTC. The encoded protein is CASSPKQGLGGSEQYF.

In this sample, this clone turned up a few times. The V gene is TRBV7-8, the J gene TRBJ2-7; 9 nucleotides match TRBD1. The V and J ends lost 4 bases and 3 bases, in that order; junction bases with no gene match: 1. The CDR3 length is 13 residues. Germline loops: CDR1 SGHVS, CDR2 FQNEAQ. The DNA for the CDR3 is TGTGCCAGCAGCTCGGACAGGGGCTACGAGCAGTACTTC. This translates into CASSSDRGYEQYF.

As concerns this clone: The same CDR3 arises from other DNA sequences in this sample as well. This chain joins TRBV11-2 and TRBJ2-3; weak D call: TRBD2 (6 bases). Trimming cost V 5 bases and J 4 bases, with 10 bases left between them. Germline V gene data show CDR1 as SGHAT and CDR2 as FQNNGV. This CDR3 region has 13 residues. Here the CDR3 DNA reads TGTGCCAGCAGCCGGGCGGGGCCAGATACGCAGTATTTT. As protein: CASSRAGPDTQYF.

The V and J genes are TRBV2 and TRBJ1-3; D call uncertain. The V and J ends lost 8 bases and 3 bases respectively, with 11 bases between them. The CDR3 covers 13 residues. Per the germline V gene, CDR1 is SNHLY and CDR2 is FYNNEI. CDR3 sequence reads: CASHLGGGNTIYF. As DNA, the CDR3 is TGTGCCAGCCATTTGGGAGGTGGAAACACCATATATTTT.

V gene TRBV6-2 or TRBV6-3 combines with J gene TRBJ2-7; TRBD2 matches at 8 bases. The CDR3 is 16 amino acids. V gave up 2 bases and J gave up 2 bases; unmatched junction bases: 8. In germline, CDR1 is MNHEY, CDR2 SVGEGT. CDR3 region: CASSYGISGDPYEQYF. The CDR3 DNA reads TGTGCCAGCAGTTACGGTATTAGCGGGGACCCCTACGAGCAGTACTTC.

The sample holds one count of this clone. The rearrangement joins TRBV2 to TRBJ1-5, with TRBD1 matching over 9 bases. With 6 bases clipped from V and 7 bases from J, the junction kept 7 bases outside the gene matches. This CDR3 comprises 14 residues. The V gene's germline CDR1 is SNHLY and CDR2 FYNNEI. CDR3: CASRRTGADQPQHF. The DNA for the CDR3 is TGTGCCAGCAGGCGGACAGGGGCAGACCAGCCCCAGCATTTT.

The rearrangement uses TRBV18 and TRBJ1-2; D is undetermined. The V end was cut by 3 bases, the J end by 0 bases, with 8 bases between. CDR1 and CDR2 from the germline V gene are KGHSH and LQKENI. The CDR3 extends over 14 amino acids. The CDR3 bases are TGTGCCAGCTCACCCGACGGGGCTAACTATGGCTACACCTTC. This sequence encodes CASSPDGANYGYTF.

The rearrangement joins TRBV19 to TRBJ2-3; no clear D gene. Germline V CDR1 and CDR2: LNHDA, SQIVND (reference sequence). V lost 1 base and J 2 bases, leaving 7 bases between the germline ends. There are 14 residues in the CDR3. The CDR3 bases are TGTGCCAGTAGTATAGTCAGTTACACAGATACGCAGTATTTT. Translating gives CASSIVSYTDTQYF.

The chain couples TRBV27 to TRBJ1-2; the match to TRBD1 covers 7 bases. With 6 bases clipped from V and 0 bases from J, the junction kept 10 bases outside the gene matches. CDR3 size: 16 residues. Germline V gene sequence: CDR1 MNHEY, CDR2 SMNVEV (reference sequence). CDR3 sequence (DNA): TGTGCCAGCAGCCTCTTAGGGACAGCAGCTAACTATGGCTACACCTTC. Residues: CASSLLGTAANYGYTF.

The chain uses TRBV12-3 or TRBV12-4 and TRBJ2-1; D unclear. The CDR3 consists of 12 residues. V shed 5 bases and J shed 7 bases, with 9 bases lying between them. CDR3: CASSPVANEQFF. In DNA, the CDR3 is TGTGCCAGCAGTCCGGTCGCAAATGAGCAGTTCTTC.

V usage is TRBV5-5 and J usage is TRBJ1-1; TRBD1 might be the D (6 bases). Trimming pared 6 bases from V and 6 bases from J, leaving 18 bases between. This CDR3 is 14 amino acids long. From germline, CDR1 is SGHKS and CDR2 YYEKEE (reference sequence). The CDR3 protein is CASIGTSLFAEAFF. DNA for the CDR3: TGTGCCAGCATCGGGACATCCCTTTTCGCTGAAGCTTTCTTT.

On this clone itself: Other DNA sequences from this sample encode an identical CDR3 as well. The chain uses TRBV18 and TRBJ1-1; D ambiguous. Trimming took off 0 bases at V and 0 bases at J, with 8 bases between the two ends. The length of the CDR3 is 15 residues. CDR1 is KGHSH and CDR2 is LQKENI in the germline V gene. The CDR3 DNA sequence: TGTGCCAGCTCACCACCTGTTCGTTTGAACACTGAAGCTTTCTTT. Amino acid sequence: CASSPPVRLNTEAFF.

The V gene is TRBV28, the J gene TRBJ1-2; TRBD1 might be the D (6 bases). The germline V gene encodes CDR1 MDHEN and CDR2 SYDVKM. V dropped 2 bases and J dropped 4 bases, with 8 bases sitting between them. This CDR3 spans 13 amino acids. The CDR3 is CASSLLDSYGYTF. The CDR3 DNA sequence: TGTGCCAGCAGTTTACTGGACAGCTATGGCTACACCTTC.

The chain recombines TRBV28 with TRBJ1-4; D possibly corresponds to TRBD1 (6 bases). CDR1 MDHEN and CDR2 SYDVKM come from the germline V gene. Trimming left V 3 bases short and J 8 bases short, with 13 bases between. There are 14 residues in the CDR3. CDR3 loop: CASSFPQGREKLFF. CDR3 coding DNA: TGTGCCAGCAGTTTTCCCCAGGGGCGGGAAAAACTGTTTTTT.

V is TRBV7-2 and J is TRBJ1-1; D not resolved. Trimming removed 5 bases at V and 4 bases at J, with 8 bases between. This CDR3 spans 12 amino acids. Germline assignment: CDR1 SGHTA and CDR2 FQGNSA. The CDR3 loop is CASSPFRTEAFF. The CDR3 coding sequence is TGTGCCAGCAGCCCCTTTCGCACTGAAGCTTTCTTT.

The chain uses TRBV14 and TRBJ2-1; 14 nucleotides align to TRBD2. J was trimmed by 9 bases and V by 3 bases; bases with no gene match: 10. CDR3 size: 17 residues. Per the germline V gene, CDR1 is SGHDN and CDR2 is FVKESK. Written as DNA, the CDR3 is TGTGCCAGCAGCCAGCGACTAGCGGGAGGGCCTCAGGGTGAGCAGTTCTTC. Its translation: CASSQRLAGGPQGEQFF.

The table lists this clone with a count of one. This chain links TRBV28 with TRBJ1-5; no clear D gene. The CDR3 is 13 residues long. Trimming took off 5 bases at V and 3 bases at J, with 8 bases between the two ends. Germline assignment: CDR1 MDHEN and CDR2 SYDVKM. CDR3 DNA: TGTGCCAGCAGTCGAGACAACAATCAGCCCCAGCATTTT. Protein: CASSRDNNQPQHF.

The CDR3 is CASSLEREVEDEQFF. The DNA for the CDR3 is TGTGCCAGCAGCTTAGAGCGGGAGGTAGAGGATGAGCAGTTCTTC. This chain links TRBV7-2 with TRBJ2-1, with 9 bases lining up with TRBD2. CDR1 is SGHTA, CDR2 FQGNSA, per germline. The CDR3 has 15 amino acids. V shed 1 base and J 8 bases; nucleotides not matched to a gene: 6.

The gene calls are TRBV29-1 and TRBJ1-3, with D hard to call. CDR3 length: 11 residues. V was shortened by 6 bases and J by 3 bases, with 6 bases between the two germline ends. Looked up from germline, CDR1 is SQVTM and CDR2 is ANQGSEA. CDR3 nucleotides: TGCAGCGTCCACGGTGGAAACACCATATATTTT. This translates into CSVHGGNTIYF.

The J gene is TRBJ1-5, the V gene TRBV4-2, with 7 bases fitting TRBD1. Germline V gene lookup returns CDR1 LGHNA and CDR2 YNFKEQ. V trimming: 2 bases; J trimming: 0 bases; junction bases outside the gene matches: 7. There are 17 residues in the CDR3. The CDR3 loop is CASSQNSGTVSNQPQHF. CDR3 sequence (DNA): TGTGCCAGCAGCCAAAACAGTGGGACAGTTAGCAATCAGCCCCAGCATTTT.

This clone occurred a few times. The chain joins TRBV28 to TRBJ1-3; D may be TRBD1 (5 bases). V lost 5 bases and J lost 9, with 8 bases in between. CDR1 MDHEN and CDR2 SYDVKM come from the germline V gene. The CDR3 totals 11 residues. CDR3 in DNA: TGTGCCAGCAGTCCTCAGGGCACCATATATTTT. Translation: CASSPQGTIYF.

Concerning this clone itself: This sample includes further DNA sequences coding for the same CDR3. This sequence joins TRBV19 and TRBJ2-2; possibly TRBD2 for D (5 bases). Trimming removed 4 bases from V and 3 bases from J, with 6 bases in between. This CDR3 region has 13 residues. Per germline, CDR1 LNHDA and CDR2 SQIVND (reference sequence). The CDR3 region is CASSTGYTGELFF. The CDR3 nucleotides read TGTGCCAGTAGTACGGGGTACACCGGGGAGCTGTTTTTT.

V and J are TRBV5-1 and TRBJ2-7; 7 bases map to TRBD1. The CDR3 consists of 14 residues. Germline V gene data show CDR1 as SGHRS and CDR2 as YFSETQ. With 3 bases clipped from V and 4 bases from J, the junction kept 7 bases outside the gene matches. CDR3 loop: CASSSPGQLYEQYF. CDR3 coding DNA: TGCGCCAGCAGCTCACCGGGACAGCTGTACGAGCAGTACTTC.

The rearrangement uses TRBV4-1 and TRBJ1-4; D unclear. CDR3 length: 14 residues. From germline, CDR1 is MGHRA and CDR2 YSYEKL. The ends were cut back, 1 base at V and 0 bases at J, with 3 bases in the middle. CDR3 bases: TGCGCCAGCAGCCAAGTTACAACTAATGAAAAACTGTTTTTT. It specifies CASSQVTTNEKLFF.

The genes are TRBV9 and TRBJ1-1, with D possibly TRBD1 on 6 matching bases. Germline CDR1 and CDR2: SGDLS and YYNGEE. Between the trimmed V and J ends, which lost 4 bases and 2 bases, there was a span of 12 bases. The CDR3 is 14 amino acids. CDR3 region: CASSPRGYNTEAFF. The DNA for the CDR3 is TGTGCCAGCAGCCCCAGGGGATACAACACTGAAGCTTTCTTT.

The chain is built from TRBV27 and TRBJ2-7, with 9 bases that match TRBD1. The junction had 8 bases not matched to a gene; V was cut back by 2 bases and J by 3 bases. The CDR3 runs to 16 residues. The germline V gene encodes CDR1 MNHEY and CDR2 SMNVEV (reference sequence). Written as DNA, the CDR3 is TGTGCCAGCAGTTTAACGGGGGACAGGGTTAACTACGAGCAGTACTTC. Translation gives CASSLTGDRVNYEQYF.

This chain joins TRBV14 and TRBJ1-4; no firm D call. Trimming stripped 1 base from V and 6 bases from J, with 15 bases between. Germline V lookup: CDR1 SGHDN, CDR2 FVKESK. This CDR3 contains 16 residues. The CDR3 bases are TGTGCCAGCAGCCAAGCTGGTGGCAGCCGGGATGAAAAACTGTTTTTT. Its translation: CASSQAGGSRDEKLFF. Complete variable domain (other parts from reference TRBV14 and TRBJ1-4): EAGVTQFPSHSVIEKGQTVTLRCDPISGHDNLYWYRRVMGKEIKFLLHFVKESKQDESGMPNNRFLAERTGGTYSTLKVQPAELEDSGVYFCASSQAGGSRDEKLFFGSGTQLSVL.

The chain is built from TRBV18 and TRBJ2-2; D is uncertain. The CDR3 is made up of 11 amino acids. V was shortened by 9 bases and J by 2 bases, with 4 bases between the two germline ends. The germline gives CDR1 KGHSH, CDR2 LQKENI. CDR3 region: CASSNTGELFF. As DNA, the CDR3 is TGTGCCAGTTCTAACACCGGGGAGCTGTTTTTT.

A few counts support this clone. CDR3 residues: CAWSVFDEQYF. CDR3 nucleotide sequence: TGTGCCTGGAGTGTATTCGACGAGCAGTACTTC. The genes are TRBV30 and TRBJ2-7; D remains ambiguous. The V end was cut by 0 bases, the J end by 5 bases, with 5 bases between. The CDR3 consists of 11 residues. Germline V gene lookup returns CDR1 GTSNPN and CDR2 SVGIG (reference sequence).

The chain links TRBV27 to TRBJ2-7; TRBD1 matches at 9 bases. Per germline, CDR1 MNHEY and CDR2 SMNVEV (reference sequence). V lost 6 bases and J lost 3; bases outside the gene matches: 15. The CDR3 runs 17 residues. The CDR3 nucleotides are TGTGCCAGCAGACATTATCGACAGGGGGTGGTTATCTACGAGCAGTACTTC. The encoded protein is CASRHYRQGVVIYEQYF.

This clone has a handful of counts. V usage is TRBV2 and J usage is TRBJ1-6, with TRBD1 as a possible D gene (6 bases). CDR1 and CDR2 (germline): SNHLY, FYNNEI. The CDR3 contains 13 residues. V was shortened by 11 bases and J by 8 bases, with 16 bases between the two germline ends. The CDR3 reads CALSRDTHSPLHF. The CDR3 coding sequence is TGTGCCCTGTCCCGGGACACCCATTCACCCCTCCACTTT.